A selection of T cell receptor beta chains follows, all from one sample in a study of blood T cell repertoires in COVID-19. The protocol was immunoSEQ multiplex PCR, while the TCRdb copy is restricted to in-frame clones and leaves out a portion. The table records 340,000 or so clones, around 87% of them present only once. The sequencing sample was made of peripheral blood. These receptor sequences come from a man in his fifties or sixties with active or convalescent COVID-19. CDR3s include the opening cysteine and the closing phenylalanine or tryptophan.

v_call,cdr3_aa
TRBV19,CASSIQYLGTIYF
TRBV7-9,CASSPGLLQTEAFF
TRBV19,CASSIEGTGELFF
TRBV6-1,CASSDLAGGSYEQYF
TRBV11-1,CASRRAENTQYF
TRBV5-5,CASSPSEGLNYQPQHF
TRBV2,CASLGSSYNEQFF
TRBV2,CASTLSGTSGGSYEQYF
TRBV18,CASSPSLNYNEQFF
TRBV11-3,CASSLVGGTKRDEKLFF
TRBV7-2,CASSLMSTGNNYGYTF
TRBV7-8,CASSLATPGEQYF